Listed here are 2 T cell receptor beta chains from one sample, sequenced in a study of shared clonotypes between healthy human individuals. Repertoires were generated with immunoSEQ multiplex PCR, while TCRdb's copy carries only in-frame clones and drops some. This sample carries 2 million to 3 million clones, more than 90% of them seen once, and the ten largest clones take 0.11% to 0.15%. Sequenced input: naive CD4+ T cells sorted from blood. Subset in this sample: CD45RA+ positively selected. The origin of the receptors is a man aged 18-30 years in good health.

CDR3 residues: CTSSQNRGSEQYF. The CDR3 DNA sequence: TGCACCAGCTCCCAGAATAGGGGTAGCGAGCAGTACTTC. The chain combines TRBV1 with TRBJ2-7; the table assigns TRBD1, which was not confirmed against the DNA. TRBV1 is a listed pseudogene. The CDR3 consists of 13 residues.

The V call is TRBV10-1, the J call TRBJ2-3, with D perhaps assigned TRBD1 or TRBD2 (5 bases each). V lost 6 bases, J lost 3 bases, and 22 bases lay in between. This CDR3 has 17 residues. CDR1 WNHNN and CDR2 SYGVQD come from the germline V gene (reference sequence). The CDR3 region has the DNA TGCGCCAGCAGAGCCGGGGTCTACAAAGGGGTTACAGATACGCAGTATTTT. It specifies CASRAGVYKGVTDTQYF.